Following are 27 T cell receptor beta chains from one sample sequenced in a study of blood T cell repertoires in COVID-19. Only in-frame clones appear in the TCRdb table, and some are missing; sequencing was by immunoSEQ multiplex PCR. The table shows 61,000 or so clones, with about 80% occurring only once. The sample comprised peripheral blood. Every receptor here comes from a woman aged 80 or over with acute or convalescent COVID-19.

The rearrangement links TRBV27 to TRBJ2-5, with 7 bases matching TRBD2. V lost 5 bases, J lost 5 bases, and 14 bases stayed unmatched. In germline, CDR1 is MNHEY, CDR2 SMNVEV (reference sequence). CDR3 size: 16 residues. CDR3 residues: CASSRSAGSDEETQYF. The CDR3 DNA sequence: TGTGCCAGCAGTCGGTCAGCGGGGTCCGACGAGGAGACCCAGTACTTC.

This clone was seen only once. The CDR3 is CASRALGTQFF. DNA for the CDR3: TGTGCCAGCAGAGCACTAGGCACGCAGTTCTTC. The genes are TRBV6-5 and TRBJ2-1; D perhaps matches TRBD2 (5 bases). Trimming shortened V by 6 bases and J by 12 bases, and 12 bases separated the two germline ends. The CDR3 contains 11 residues. Per the germline V gene, CDR1 is MNHEY and CDR2 is SVGAGI.

The chain uses TRBV5-1 and TRBJ2-2, with TRBD2 matching 7 bases. The CDR3 is 14 residues long. Germline CDR1 SGHRS, CDR2 YFSETQ. J lost 6 bases, V lost 4 bases, and 6 bases had no gene match. CDR3 coding DNA: TGCGCCAGCAGCCCCGATGGGGGGGCCGGGGAGCTGTTTTTT. It codes for CASSPDGGAGELFF.

This chain joins TRBV12-3 or TRBV12-4 and TRBJ2-3; D is possibly TRBD2 (6 bases). V was pared by 7 bases and J by 5 bases, with 13 bases between. CDR3 length: 13 amino acids. DNA for the CDR3: TGTGCCAGCATACGGGGAGGAGGAGATACGCAGTATTTT. Residues: CASIRGGGDTQYF.

This clone was detected only once. The chain uses TRBV2 and TRBJ2-2; a possible D gene is TRBD1 (6 bases). The CDR3 runs 15 residues. V was pared by 6 bases and J by 6 bases, with 17 bases between. Per germline, CDR1 SNHLY and CDR2 FYNNEI. This chain's CDR3 is CASSLNRALPGELFF. The CDR3 DNA is TGTGCCAGCAGCTTGAACAGGGCCCTCCCCGGGGAGCTGTTTTTT.

This clone is medium-sized (0.01 to 0.1%). V gene TRBV9 combines with J gene TRBJ2-7; 8 bases line up with TRBD1. With V trimmed by 0 bases and J by 6 bases, 8 bases remained unmatched. The CDR3 has 15 residues. CDR1 SGDLS and CDR2 YYNGEE come from the germline V gene. CDR3: CASSVARGQGVEQYF. CDR3 sequence (DNA): TGTGCCAGCAGCGTAGCTAGAGGACAGGGTGTCGAGCAGTACTTC.

The chain is built from TRBV7-6 and TRBJ2-3, with TRBD2 matching over 8 bases. This CDR3 region has 16 residues. J gave up 4 bases and V 6 bases, and 12 bases lay outside the gene matches. Germline values: CDR1 SGHVS, CDR2 FNYEAQ. The CDR3 bases are TGTGCCAGCAGTCTAGGGGGGGCGGGAGGCCCAGATACGCAGTATTTT. As protein: CASSLGGAGGPDTQYF.

The chain recombines TRBV13 with TRBJ2-2; 14 positions match TRBD2. The CDR3 loop spans 17 amino acids. The germline V gene encodes CDR1 PRHDT and CDR2 FYEKMQ (reference sequence). The ends lost 7 bases at V and 7 bases at J; junction bases unmatched: 11. CDR3 sequence reads: CASTPPGLAGGGGELFF. CDR3 sequence (DNA): TGTGCCAGCACCCCCCCCGGACTAGCGGGAGGAGGCGGGGAGCTGTTTTTT.

This rearrangement joins TRBV10-3 to TRBJ2-7; the D gene is possibly TRBD2 (5 bases). Trimming took 0 bases from V and 7 from J, leaving 16 bases between them. This CDR3 comprises 15 residues. Germline assignment: CDR1 ENHRY and CDR2 SYGVKD. The CDR3 loop is CAISESDTWSGEQYF. The DNA for the CDR3 is TGTGCCATCAGTGAGTCTGATACCTGGTCGGGGGAGCAGTACTTC.

This chain connects TRBV27 to TRBJ1-3; possibly TRBD1 for D (6 bases). The CDR3 loop spans 16 amino acids. V dropped 5 bases and J dropped 4 bases, with 18 bases sitting between them. CDR1 is MNHEY, CDR2 SMNVEV, per germline (reference sequence). CDR3 sequence reads: CASSPAGVQGGNTIYF. CDR3 DNA sequence: TGTGCCAGCAGTCCGGCCGGGGTCCAGGGGGGAAACACCATATATTTT.

The J gene is TRBJ2-7, the V gene TRBV27; 11 bases are shared with TRBD2. The CDR3 runs to 15 residues. V trimming: 6 bases; J trimming: 6 bases; junction bases outside the gene matches: 10. CDR1 is MNHEY and CDR2 is SMNVEV in the germline V gene (reference sequence). The CDR3 here is CASSPPGLAEREQYF. DNA of the CDR3: TGTGCCAGCAGCCCGCCGGGACTAGCGGAACGCGAGCAGTACTTC.

The chain has TRBV5-1 and TRBJ2-3; TRBD2 is a possible D gene (5 bases). The germline gives CDR1 SGHRS, CDR2 YFSETQ. With 0 bases removed from V and 6 bases from J, the gap between germline ends came to 14 bases. The length of the CDR3 is 15 residues. The CDR3 region has the DNA TGCGCCAGCAGCTTGGATTATCCACGAGGGGATACGCAGTATTTT. It codes for CASSLDYPRGDTQYF.

The chain joins TRBV6-6 to TRBJ1-6, with 7 positions matching TRBD1. CDR1 MNHNY and CDR2 SVGAGI come from the germline V gene (reference sequence). There are 15 residues in the CDR3. Trimming cost V 2 bases and J 7 bases; bases outside gene matches: 5. The DNA for the CDR3 is TGTGCCAGCAGTTACGCCGGGACAGAGAATTCACCCCTCCACTTT. Amino acid sequence: CASSYAGTENSPLHF.

The chain has TRBV7-9 and TRBJ1-4; D is unclear. Germline V gene sequence: CDR1 SEHNR, CDR2 FQNEAQ (reference sequence). This CDR3 has 15 residues. V was cut by 5 bases and J by 4 bases, with 14 bases left in between. CDR3 sequence (DNA): TGTGCCAGCAGCCAACGGAGGGCTCTTAATGAAAAACTGTTTTTT. Translating it yields CASSQRRALNEKLFF. The variable domain in full, completed from reference TRBV7-9 and TRBJ1-4, reads DTGVSQNPRHKITKRGQNVTFRCDPISEHNRLYWYRQTLGQGPEFLTYFQNEAQLEKSRLLSDRFSAERPKGSFSTLEIQRTEQGDSAMYLCASSQRRALNEKLFFGSGTQLSVL.

The V call is TRBV5-6, the J call TRBJ2-3; D gene unclear. The germline V gene encodes CDR1 SGHDT and CDR2 YYEEEE. This CDR3 has 13 residues. The germline V and J ends were trimmed by 1 base and 1 base, with 4 bases remaining between them. The CDR3 region has the DNA TGTGCCAGCAGCTTGCTCCGCACAGATACGCAGTATTTT. Its protein product is CASSLLRTDTQYF.

The chain couples TRBV28 to TRBJ2-7, with TRBD2 matching 14 bases. V lost 7 bases, J lost 6 bases, and 8 bases stayed unmatched. This CDR3 has 15 residues. From germline, CDR1 is MDHEN and CDR2 SYDVKM. CDR3 loop: CASNQRLAGGGEQYF. CDR3 in DNA: TGTGCCAGCAATCAAAGACTAGCGGGAGGGGGCGAGCAGTACTTC.

The V call is TRBV28, the J call TRBJ2-7, with TRBD1 matching 9 bases. The CDR3 runs 15 residues. Germline loops: CDR1 MDHEN, CDR2 SYDVKM. The junction had 3 bases not matched to a gene; V was cut back by 1 base and J by 2 bases. The CDR3 here is CASSLLGTGTYEQYF. CDR3 bases: TGTGCCAGCAGTTTATTGGGGACAGGGACCTACGAGCAGTACTTC.

The rearrangement uses TRBV13 and TRBJ2-1, with a tentative D call TRBD2 (7 bases). Trimming stripped 0 bases from V and 3 bases from J, with 12 bases between. The CDR3 is made up of 16 amino acids. Germline V lookup: CDR1 PRHDT, CDR2 FYEKMQ (reference sequence). The CDR3 DNA reads as TGTGCCAGCAGCTTAGGCCTAGGGGGGGACTACAATGAGCAGTTCTTC. Encoded protein: CASSLGLGGDYNEQFF.

The gene calls are TRBV24-1 and TRBJ1-3; TRBD1 matches 8 bases. The length of the CDR3 is 13 residues. The germline CDR1 and CDR2 sequences are KGHDR and SFDVKD. V was pared by 11 bases and J by 4 bases, with 6 bases of the junction left unmatched. CDR3 sequence reads: CASADRAGNTIYF. For the CDR3, the DNA is TGTGCCAGCGCGGACAGGGCCGGAAACACCATATATTTT.

The J gene is TRBJ1-1, the V gene TRBV11-2; no clear D gene. CDR1 is SGHAT, CDR2 FQNNGV, per germline. The CDR3 consists of 15 residues. The V end was cut by 5 bases, the J end by 1 base, with 14 bases between. The CDR3 DNA reads as TGTGCCAGCAGCCAAACCACCGGGAGGAACACTGAAGCTTTCTTT. Amino acids: CASSQTTGRNTEAFF.

The rearrangement links TRBV30 to TRBJ1-5; TRBD1 might be the D (6 bases). The CDR3 length is 13 residues. V lost 5 bases and J 0 bases, leaving 8 bases between the germline ends. Germline V gene sequence: CDR1 GTSNPN, CDR2 SVGIG (reference sequence). Here the CDR3 DNA reads TGTGCCTGGGAGGACAGTAGCAATCAGCCCCAGCATTTT. It is translated as CAWEDSSNQPQHF. The full variable domain, with the rest looked up from reference TRBV30 and TRBJ1-5, is SQTIHQWPATLVQPVGSPLSLECTVEGTSNPNLYWYRQAAGRGLQLLFYSVGIGQISSEVPQNLSASRPQDRQFILSSKKLLLSDSGFYLCAWEDSSNQPQHFGDGTRLSIL.

The genes are TRBV27 and TRBJ1-1, with D possibly being TRBD1 (6 bases). This CDR3 spans 15 amino acids. CDR1 is MNHEY, CDR2 SMNVEV, per germline (reference sequence). V lost 4 bases and J 7 bases, leaving 19 bases between the germline ends. The CDR3 is CASSWVSTGPNEAFF. CDR3 DNA sequence: TGTGCCAGCAGTTGGGTTTCGACAGGACCAAATGAAGCTTTCTTT.

This chain connects TRBV5-6 to TRBJ1-2, with D tentatively TRBD1 (6 bases). Germline-derived CDR1 and CDR2 are SGHDT and YYEEEE. Trimming pared 1 base from V and 5 bases from J, leaving 21 bases between. This CDR3 has 17 amino acids. The CDR3 is CASSLRGREDTIYGYTF. The CDR3 region has the DNA TGTGCCAGCAGCTTGAGGGGGAGGGAGGATACTATTTATGGCTACACCTTC.

For the CDR3, the DNA is TGTGCTAGTGGACTGGAACGCCGGGGCGGGGAGCTGTTTTTT. This codes for CASGLERRGGELFF. The V call is TRBV12-5, the J call TRBJ2-2, with a possible D match to TRBD2 (5 bases). This CDR3 comprises 14 residues. The germline V gene has CDR1 LGHNT and CDR2 FRNRAP. V was pared by 6 bases and J by 7 bases, with 15 bases between.

Only one count was recorded for this clone. The rearrangement links TRBV12-3 or TRBV12-4 to TRBJ2-7, with 7 bases lining up with TRBD1. J lost 4 bases, V lost 6 bases, and 0 bases had no gene match. The CDR3 is 11 amino acids. CDR3 amino acids: CASRQGYEQYF. The CDR3 DNA follows: TGTGCCAGCAGACAGGGGTACGAGCAGTACTTC.

This rearrangement joins TRBV7-2 to TRBJ2-7; 9 nucleotides agree with TRBD1. The CDR3 length is 13 residues. J lost 4 bases, V lost 5 bases, and 3 bases had no gene match. Germline-derived CDR1 and CDR2 are SGHTA and FQGNSA. The CDR3: CASSGQGRYEQYF. CDR3 sequence (DNA): TGTGCCAGCAGCGGACAGGGGAGGTACGAGCAGTACTTC.

This rearrangement joins TRBV6-6 to TRBJ1-4; 7 nucleotides line up with TRBD1. The junction had 5 bases not matched to a gene; V was cut back by 2 bases and J by 8 bases. The CDR3 covers 14 residues. CDR1 is MNHNY and CDR2 is SVGAGI in the germline V gene (reference sequence). This chain's CDR3 is CASSYPGTDEKLFF. The CDR3 DNA is TGTGCCAGCAGTTACCCCGGGACAGACGAAAAACTGTTTTTT.